The 15 T cell receptor beta chains below were found in one sample sequenced in a study of T cell changes during pregnancy in multiple sclerosis. Libraries were prepared by immunoSEQ multiplex PCR; TCRdb keeps only in-frame clonotypes and omits some of them. Of tens of thousands of clones listed, 90% to 95% are singletons. The input for sequencing was peripheral blood, taken in the second trimester of pregnancy. The receptors were sampled from a female donor in good health, enrolled as a control in a pregnancy study.

The chain has TRBV11-2 and TRBJ2-1; TRBD2 matches at 12 bases. After removal of 5 bases from V and 8 bases from J, the junction contained 7 bases not matched to a gene. Germline assignment: CDR1 SGHAT and CDR2 FQNNGV. The CDR3 length is 15 residues. Written as DNA, the CDR3 is TGTGCCAGCAGCAGACTAGCGGGAGTCACCCATGAGCAGTTCTTC. Its translation: CASSRLAGVTHEQFF.

Only one count was recorded for this clone. The chain couples TRBV28 to TRBJ1-2; D is ambiguous. Germline-derived CDR1 and CDR2 are MDHEN and SYDVKM. The CDR3 totals 15 residues. V dropped 7 bases and J dropped 8 bases, with 23 bases sitting between them. As DNA, the CDR3 is TGTGCCAGCACCACGATAGGGAGGAGGGAGGGAGGCTACACCTTC. Its translation: CASTTIGRREGGYTF.

The chain is built from TRBV4-1 and TRBJ2-1; 11 nucleotides align to TRBD2. V lost 4 bases, J lost 9 bases, and 8 bases stayed unmatched. The germline V gene has CDR1 MGHRA and CDR2 YSYEKL. There are 15 residues in the CDR3. CDR3 nucleotide sequence: TGCGCCAGCAGCCTCCTCGAGACTAGCGGGATTGAGCAGTTCTTC. Translating it yields CASSLLETSGIEQFF.

The rearrangement uses TRBV5-5 and TRBJ2-3; TRBD2 matches 9 bases. Germline values: CDR1 SGHKS, CDR2 YYEKEE (reference sequence). Trimming removed 2 bases from V and 4 bases from J; junction bases left unmatched: 5. The CDR3 runs to 15 residues. CDR3 in DNA: TGTGCCAGCAGCTTAGGACTAGCGCGGCCAGATACGCAGTATTTT. It encodes CASSLGLARPDTQYF. Drawing the rest from reference TRBV5-5 and TRBJ2-3, the complete variable domain is DAGVTQSPTHLIKTRGQQVTLRCSPISGHKSVSWYQQVLGQGPQFIFQYYEKEERGRGNFPDRFSARQFPNYSSELNVNALLLGDSALYLCASSLGLARPDTQYFGPGTRLTVL.

The rearrangement links TRBV19 to TRBJ1-1; 8 nucleotides match TRBD1. Trimming removed 4 bases from V and 2 bases from J; junction bases left unmatched: 3. The CDR3 runs 14 residues. The germline CDR1 and CDR2 sequences are LNHDA and SQIVND (reference sequence). The CDR3 DNA sequence: TGTGCCAGTAGTAACGGACAGGGCAACACTGAAGCTTTCTTT. Translated, it gives CASSNGQGNTEAFF.

The chain is built from TRBV19 and TRBJ1-5, with D maybe TRBD1 (6 bases). The germline gives CDR1 LNHDA, CDR2 SQIVND (reference sequence). The V end lost 7 bases, the J end lost 5 bases, and 15 bases lay between the germline ends. The CDR3 is made up of 14 amino acids. The CDR3 DNA sequence: TGTGCCAGTAAATCACCAGGGGTTCATCAGCCCCAGCATTTT. Protein: CASKSPGVHQPQHF.

This clone has more than one count but fewer than ten. The rearrangement uses TRBV28 and TRBJ2-2, with 9 bases identical to TRBD2. The germline V gene encodes CDR1 MDHEN and CDR2 SYDVKM. Trimming at V came to 3 bases and at J to 4 bases, leaving 3 bases not matched to a gene. This CDR3 is 15 amino acids long. CDR3 sequence: CASSLASGTTGELFF. CDR3 nucleotides: TGTGCCAGCAGTTTGGCTAGCGGGACCACCGGGGAGCTGTTTTTT.

This sequence joins TRBV19 and TRBJ1-1; D is uncertain. The CDR3 sequence is 14 residues long. CDR1 LNHDA and CDR2 SQIVND come from the germline V gene (reference sequence). V was shortened by 3 bases and J by 1 base, with 9 bases between the two germline ends. Here the CDR3 reads CASSIGLGNTEAFF. CDR3 in DNA: TGTGCCAGTAGTATTGGACTGGGGAACACTGAAGCTTTCTTT.

V usage is TRBV6-6 and J usage is TRBJ1-2; D is possibly TRBD1 (6 bases). CDR3 length equals 12 residues. CDR1 and CDR2 (germline): MNHNY, SVGAGI (reference sequence). With 2 bases removed from V and 8 bases from J, the gap between germline ends came to 9 bases. The chain's CDR3 is CASSYQGYGYTF. CDR3 sequence (DNA): TGTGCCAGCAGTTACCAGGGGTACGGCTACACCTTC.

This chain's CDR3 is CASVSAGGDTGELFF. In DNA form, the CDR3 reads TGTGCCAGCGTCTCCGCGGGAGGGGACACCGGGGAGCTGTTTTTT. The J gene is TRBJ2-2, the V gene TRBV28; TRBD2 agrees at 9 bases. J was trimmed by 3 bases and V by 8 bases; bases with no gene match: 7. This CDR3 is 15 amino acids long. Per the germline V gene, CDR1 is MDHEN and CDR2 is SYDVKM.

This chain links TRBV28 with TRBJ1-1, with TRBD1 as a possible D gene (5 bases). V gave up 7 bases and J gave up 2 bases, with 17 bases separating them. The germline V gene encodes CDR1 MDHEN and CDR2 SYDVKM. CDR3 size: 15 residues. The CDR3 DNA sequence: TGTGCCAGCACCCCAATGGGGGGAGATAACACTGAAGCTTTCTTT. Translated, it gives CASTPMGGDNTEAFF.

The chain's CDR3 is CASTTGYNEQFF. As DNA, the CDR3 is TGTGCCAGTACGACAGGGTATAATGAGCAGTTCTTC. The chain uses TRBV2 and TRBJ2-1; 7 bases are shared with TRBD1. In germline, CDR1 is SNHLY, CDR2 FYNNEI. The J segment lost 7 bases and the V segment lost 9 bases, leaving 6 bases of the junction unmatched. The CDR3 runs to 12 residues.

V and J are TRBV18 and TRBJ2-3; 8 bases are a match to TRBD2. The ends lost 3 bases at V and 3 bases at J; junction bases unmatched: 5. The CDR3 spans 15 residues. CDR1 and CDR2 from the germline V gene are KGHSH and LQKENI. The CDR3 nucleotides are TGTGCCAGCTCACCGGGACTAGTGGATACAGATACGCAGTATTTT. Amino acid sequence: CASSPGLVDTDTQYF.

This rearrangement joins TRBV10-3 to TRBJ2-7, with D possibly being TRBD2 (5 bases). The V end was cut by 3 bases, the J end by 3 bases, with 12 bases between. Germline-derived CDR1 and CDR2 are ENHRY and SYGVKD. CDR3 length: 14 residues. The CDR3 region has the DNA TGTGCCATCAGTGAAGCGGAGCCCCGCTACGAGCAGTACTTC. Its translation is CAISEAEPRYEQYF.

J is TRBJ1-2 and V is TRBV9; TRBD1 matches at 8 bases. V lost 0 bases to trimming and J lost 8 bases; unmatched junction nucleotides: 6. The CDR3 runs 14 residues. The V gene's germline CDR1 is SGDLS and CDR2 YYNGEE. The chain's CDR3 is CASSVGDRLEGYTF. CDR3 DNA: TGTGCCAGCAGCGTAGGGGACAGGCTGGAAGGCTACACCTTC.